The 22 T cell receptor beta chains reported below all come from one sample, sequenced in a study of Ad26.COV2.S vaccination and SARS-CoV-2 variants. TCRdb's copy holds only in-frame clones and misses some; the assay was immunoSEQ multiplex PCR. Of about 430,000 clones in the sample, approximately 92% were seen once. Treatment here: 19 received Ad26.COV2.S at low or high dose, single or two shots; several received placebo; per-sample allocation not given. The samples date from day 63 after the first vaccine or placebo injection. Sequences were derived from peripheral blood, sampled in a trial of Ad26.COV2.S vaccine versus placebo. All receptors come from a person aged 18-65 years who received the Ad26.COV2.S COVID-19 vaccine or a placebo.

The rearrangement links TRBV5-1 to TRBJ2-2, with D perhaps TRBD2 (6 bases). CDR3 length equals 14 residues. V was cut by 5 bases and J by 0 bases, with 8 bases left in between. CDR1 is SGHRS and CDR2 is YFSETQ in the germline V gene. CDR3 sequence (DNA): TGCGCCAGCAGGGAGGGCTCGAACACCGGGGAGCTGTTTTTT. The encoded protein is CASREGSNTGELFF.

This clone appeared a single time. The chain couples TRBV5-5 to TRBJ1-4; perhaps TRBD1 as D (6 bases). Germline CDR1 SGHKS, CDR2 YYEKEE (reference sequence). The ends were cut back, 0 bases at V and 8 bases at J, with 8 bases in the middle. The CDR3 runs 13 residues. The CDR3 DNA reads as TGTGCCAGCAGCTTGGGCGGGGGCGAAAAACTGTTTTTT. Protein product: CASSLGGGEKLFF. Full variable domain (outside the CDR3, taken from reference TRBV5-5 and TRBJ1-4): DAGVTQSPTHLIKTRGQQVTLRCSPISGHKSVSWYQQVLGQGPQFIFQYYEKEERGRGNFPDRFSARQFPNYSSELNVNALLLGDSALYLCASSLGGGEKLFFGSGTQLSVL.

The genes are TRBV10-3 and TRBJ2-7, with unresolved D. V was trimmed by 5 bases and J by 0 bases, leaving 2 bases between them. Germline CDR1 and CDR2: ENHRY and SYGVKD. The CDR3 extends over 11 amino acids. As DNA, the CDR3 is TGTGCCATCAGTCCCTCCTACGAGCAGTACTTC. Translation: CAISPSYEQYF.

In this sample, this clone turned up once. The CDR3 region has the DNA TGTGCCAGTAGTATAGCGGACAGCTACAATGAGCAGTTCTTC. The encoded protein is CASSIADSYNEQFF. The rearrangement uses TRBV19 and TRBJ2-1; tentatively, D is TRBD1 (6 bases). Germline V CDR1 and CDR2: LNHDA, SQIVND (reference sequence). Trimming removed 1 base at V and 3 bases at J, with 7 bases between. There are 14 residues in the CDR3.

This sequence joins TRBV6-2 or TRBV6-3 and TRBJ2-7; TRBD1 agrees at 10 bases. CDR3 length equals 17 residues. With V trimmed by 4 bases and J by 1 base, 10 bases remained unmatched. In germline, CDR1 is MNHEY, CDR2 SVGEGT. Here the CDR3 DNA reads TGTGCCAGCAGTTTGGGACAGGGGCTGCTCCTTTCCTACGAGCAGTACTTC. This codes for CASSLGQGLLLSYEQYF.

The chain uses TRBV6-5 and TRBJ2-7; 7 nucleotides align to TRBD1. Germline V CDR1 and CDR2: MNHEY, SVGAGI. V shed 2 bases, J shed 4 bases, and the junction held 5 bases outside the gene matches. The CDR3 runs to 14 residues. The DNA for the CDR3 is TGTGCCAGCAGTTACACCCAACAGGGGTACGAGCAGTACTTC. Amino acid sequence: CASSYTQQGYEQYF.

The chain is built from TRBV7-9 and TRBJ2-5; the D is unclear. The germline gives CDR1 SEHNR, CDR2 FQNEAQ (reference sequence). The ends were cut back, 7 bases at V and 4 bases at J, with 10 bases in the middle. CDR3 length: 12 amino acids. The CDR3, as DNA: TGTGCCAGCAAGAGAGAAGCAGAGACCCAGTACTTC. It yields the protein CASKREAETQYF.

The chain is built from TRBV7-3 and TRBJ2-7; 8 bases agree with TRBD2. This CDR3 region has 15 residues. Germline CDR1 is SGHTA and CDR2 is FQGTGA. V lost 4 bases to trimming and J lost 6 bases; unmatched junction nucleotides: 11. CDR3 amino acids: CASSSGGSGDTEQYF. The CDR3 DNA follows: TGTGCCAGCAGCTCCGGTGGTAGCGGGGATACCGAGCAGTACTTC.

The J gene is TRBJ1-1, the V gene TRBV30; D not certain. V gave up 1 base and J gave up 6 bases, with 12 bases separating them. The CDR3 is 13 amino acids. Germline lookup yields CDR1 GTSNPN and CDR2 SVGIG (reference sequence). CDR3 sequence (DNA): TGTGCCTGGAGTGCGGGTGGTGGAGCTGAAGCTTTCTTT. This sequence encodes CAWSAGGGAEAFF.

This sequence joins TRBV19 and TRBJ1-1; 10 bases match TRBD1. There are 17 residues in the CDR3. CDR1 and CDR2 from the germline V gene are LNHDA and SQIVND (reference sequence). Trimming cost V 2 bases and J 1 base; bases outside gene matches: 7. This chain's CDR3 is CASSILRDRGTNTEAFF. DNA of the CDR3: TGTGCCAGTAGTATACTCCGGGACAGGGGAACGAACACTGAAGCTTTCTTT.

This clone showed up just once. This chain uses TRBV10-1 with TRBJ2-1; tentatively, D is TRBD2 (6 bases). This CDR3 contains 12 residues. Trimming removed 4 bases at V and 9 bases at J, with 10 bases between. Germline V gene lookup returns CDR1 WNHNN and CDR2 SYGVQD (reference sequence). CDR3 bases: TGCGCCAGCAGTGCGACTAGTTTTGAGCAGTTCTTC. This encodes CASSATSFEQFF.

The chain combines TRBV9 with TRBJ2-1, with TRBD2 identical over 11 bases. The CDR3 contains 15 residues. Germline-derived CDR1 and CDR2 are SGDLS and YYNGEE. Trimming at V came to 4 bases and at J to 8 bases, leaving 8 bases not matched to a gene. The CDR3 protein is CASSLTSGSTDEQFF. The DNA of the CDR3 is TGTGCCAGCAGCTTAACTAGCGGGAGTACCGATGAGCAGTTCTTC.

For this clone: The sample holds other DNA sequences that translate to the same CDR3. The chain couples TRBV28 to TRBJ2-6; unclear D gene. The CDR3 consists of 12 residues. V lost 5 bases to trimming and J lost 2 bases, with 1 base between them. Germline V gives CDR1 MDHEN, CDR2 SYDVKM. CDR3 in DNA: TGTGCCAGCAGTACTGGGGCCAACGTCCTGACTTTC. This translates into CASSTGANVLTF.

This chain links TRBV5-6 with TRBJ2-7; tentative D call: TRBD1 (6 bases). The CDR3 has 13 residues. The germline V gene has CDR1 SGHDT and CDR2 YYEEEE. The V end lost 4 bases, the J end lost 7 bases, and 15 bases lay between the germline ends. The chain's CDR3 is CASSTNSGTEQYF. DNA of the CDR3: TGTGCCAGCAGCACAAACTCTGGGACAGAGCAGTACTTC.

V and J are TRBV7-2 and TRBJ2-5; no definite D call. Trimming took off 4 bases at V and 2 bases at J, with 11 bases between the two ends. CDR1 is SGHTA, CDR2 FQGNSA, per germline. This CDR3 contains 14 residues. CDR3 loop: CASSSRWNQETQYF. The CDR3 DNA sequence: TGTGCCAGCAGCTCCAGATGGAATCAAGAGACCCAGTACTTC.

The rearrangement joins TRBV9 to TRBJ1-1; 10 bases fit TRBD1. The CDR3 covers 15 residues. Germline V gene data show CDR1 as SGDLS and CDR2 as YYNGEE. V lost 0 bases, J lost 3 bases, and 2 bases stayed unmatched. The DNA of the CDR3 is TGTGCCAGCAGCGTAGAAGGGACAGGGGACACTGAAGCTTTCTTT. It specifies CASSVEGTGDTEAFF.

This clone was seen only a few times. V gene TRBV7-9 combines with J gene TRBJ1-2, with 10 nucleotides matching TRBD1. The V and J ends lost 3 bases and 8 bases, in that order; junction bases with no gene match: 6. In germline, CDR1 is SEHNR, CDR2 FQNEAQ (reference sequence). The CDR3 spans 14 residues. The CDR3 spells CASSLGQGIGGYTF. CDR3 nucleotide sequence: TGTGCCAGCAGCTTGGGACAGGGGATTGGAGGCTACACCTTC.

The chain couples TRBV6-2 or TRBV6-3 to TRBJ2-1; 7 bases are a match to TRBD2. The CDR3 is 17 amino acids. Per germline, CDR1 MNHEY and CDR2 SVGEGT. The ends lost 6 bases at V and 2 bases at J; junction bases unmatched: 13. The CDR3 sequence is CASSNAPSSGPYNEQFF. As DNA, the CDR3 is TGTGCCAGCAGCAATGCCCCGAGTAGCGGGCCCTACAATGAGCAGTTCTTC.

V is TRBV15 and J is TRBJ1-4, with D uncertain. The length of the CDR3 is 16 residues. The germline gives CDR1 LNHNV, CDR2 YYDKDF (reference sequence). Trimming removed 0 bases at V and 3 bases at J, with 11 bases between. CDR3 residues: CATSRDRGAANEKLFF. In nucleotides, the CDR3 is TGTGCCACCAGCAGAGATCGGGGAGCGGCTAATGAAAAACTGTTTTTT.

The rearrangement joins TRBV5-4 to TRBJ2-1, with TRBD2 identical over 10 bases. CDR1 and CDR2 from the germline V gene are SGHNT and YYREEE (reference sequence). The CDR3 contains 15 residues. Germline trimming cut 3 bases from V and 9 bases from J; bases unmatched to any gene: 9. Here the CDR3 DNA reads TGTGCCAGCAGCTCATCTCTAGCGGGAGCCGGTGAGCAGTTCTTC. Its protein product is CASSSSLAGAGEQFF.

The chain couples TRBV12-3 or TRBV12-4 to TRBJ2-3, with unresolved D. Trimming shortened V by 6 bases and J by 2 bases, and 6 bases separated the two germline ends. The CDR3 loop spans 12 amino acids. The CDR3 sequence: CASSWDTDTQYF. In nucleotides, the CDR3 is TGTGCCAGCAGCTGGGACACAGATACGCAGTATTTT.

V and J are TRBV21-1 and TRBJ1-5; TRBD1 is the table's D call and was not checked against the DNA. TRBV21-1 is a listed pseudogene. The CDR3 length is 18 residues. In DNA form, the CDR3 reads TGTGCCAGCAGCAAACCACACAGGGGTCGACGAAGCAATCAGCCCCAGCATTTT. Translated: CASSKPHRGRRSNQPQHF.